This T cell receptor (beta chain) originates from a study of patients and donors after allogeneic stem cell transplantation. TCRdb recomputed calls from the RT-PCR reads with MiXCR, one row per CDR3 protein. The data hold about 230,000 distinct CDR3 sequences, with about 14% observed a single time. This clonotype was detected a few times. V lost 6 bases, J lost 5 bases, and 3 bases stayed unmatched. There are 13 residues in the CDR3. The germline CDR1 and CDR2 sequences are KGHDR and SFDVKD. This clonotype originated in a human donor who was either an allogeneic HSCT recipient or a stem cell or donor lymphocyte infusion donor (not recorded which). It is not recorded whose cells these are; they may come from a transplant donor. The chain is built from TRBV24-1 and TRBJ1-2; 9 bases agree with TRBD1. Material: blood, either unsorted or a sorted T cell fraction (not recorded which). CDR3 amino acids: CATSNDRGYGYTF. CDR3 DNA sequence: TGTGCCACCAGTAACGACAGGGGGTATGGCTACACCTTC.